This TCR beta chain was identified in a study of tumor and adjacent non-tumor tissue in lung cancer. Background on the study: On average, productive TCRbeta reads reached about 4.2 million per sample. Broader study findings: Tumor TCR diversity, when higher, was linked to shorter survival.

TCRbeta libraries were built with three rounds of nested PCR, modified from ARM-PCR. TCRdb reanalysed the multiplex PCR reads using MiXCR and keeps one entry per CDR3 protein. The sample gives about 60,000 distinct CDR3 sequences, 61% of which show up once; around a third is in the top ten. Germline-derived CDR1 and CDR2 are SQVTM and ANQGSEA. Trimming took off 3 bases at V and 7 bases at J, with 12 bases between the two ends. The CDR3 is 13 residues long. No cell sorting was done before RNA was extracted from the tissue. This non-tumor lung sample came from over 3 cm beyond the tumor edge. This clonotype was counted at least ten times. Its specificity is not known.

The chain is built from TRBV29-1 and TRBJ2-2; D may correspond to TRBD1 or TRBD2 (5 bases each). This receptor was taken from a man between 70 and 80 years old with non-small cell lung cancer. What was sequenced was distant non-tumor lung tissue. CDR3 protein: CSVESRESGELFF. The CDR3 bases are TGCAGCGTTGAGTCCAGGGAGAGCGGGGAGCTGTTTTTT.